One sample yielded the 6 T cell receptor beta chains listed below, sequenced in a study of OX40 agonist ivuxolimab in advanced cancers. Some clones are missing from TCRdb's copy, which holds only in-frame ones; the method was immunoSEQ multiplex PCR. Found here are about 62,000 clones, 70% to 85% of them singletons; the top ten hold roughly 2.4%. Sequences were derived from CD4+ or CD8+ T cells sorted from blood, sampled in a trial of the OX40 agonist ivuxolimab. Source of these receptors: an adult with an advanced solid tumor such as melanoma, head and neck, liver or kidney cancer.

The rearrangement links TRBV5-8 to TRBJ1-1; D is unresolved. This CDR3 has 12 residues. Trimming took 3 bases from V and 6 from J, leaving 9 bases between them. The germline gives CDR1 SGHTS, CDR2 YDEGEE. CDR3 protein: CASSSQTSEAFF. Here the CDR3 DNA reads TGTGCCAGCAGCTCTCAGACGTCTGAAGCTTTCTTT.

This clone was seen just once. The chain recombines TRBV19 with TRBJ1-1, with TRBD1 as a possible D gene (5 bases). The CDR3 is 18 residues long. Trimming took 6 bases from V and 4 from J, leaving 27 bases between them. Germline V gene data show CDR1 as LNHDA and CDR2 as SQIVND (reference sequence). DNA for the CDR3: TGTGCCAGTAGCACAGGCGGACGGGCCCCACCTGGCGGCACTGAAGCTTTCTTT. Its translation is CASSTGGRAPPGGTEAFF.

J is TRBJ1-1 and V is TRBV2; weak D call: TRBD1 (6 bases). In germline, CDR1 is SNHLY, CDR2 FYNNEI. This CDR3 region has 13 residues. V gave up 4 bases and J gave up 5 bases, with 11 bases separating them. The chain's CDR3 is CASSAQGSTEAFF. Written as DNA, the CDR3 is TGTGCCAGCAGTGCACAGGGTAGTACTGAAGCTTTCTTT. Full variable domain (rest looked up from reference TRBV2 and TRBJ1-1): EPEVTQTPSHQVTQMGQEVILRCVPISNHLYFYWYRQILGQKVEFLVSFYNNEISEKSEIFDDQFSVERPDGSNFTLKIRSTKLEDSAMYFCASSAQGSTEAFFGQGTRLTVV.

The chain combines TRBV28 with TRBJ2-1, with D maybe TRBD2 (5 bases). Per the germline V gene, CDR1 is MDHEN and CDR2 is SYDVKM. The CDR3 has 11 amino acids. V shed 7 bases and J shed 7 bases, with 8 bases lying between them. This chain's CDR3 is CASNVANEQFF. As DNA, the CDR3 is TGTGCCAGCAACGTAGCGAATGAGCAGTTCTTC.

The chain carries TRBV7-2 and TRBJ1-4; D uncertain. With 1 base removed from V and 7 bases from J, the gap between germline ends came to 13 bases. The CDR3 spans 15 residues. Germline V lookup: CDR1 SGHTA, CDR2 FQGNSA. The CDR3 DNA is TGTGCCAGCAGCTTAGATCGCAACCCGACTGAAAAACTGTTTTTT. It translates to CASSLDRNPTEKLFF. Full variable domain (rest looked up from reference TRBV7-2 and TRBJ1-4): GAGVSQSPSNKVTEKGKDVELRCDPISGHTALYWYRQSLGQGLEFLIYFQGNSAPDKSGLPSDRFSAERTGGSVSTLTIQRTQQEDSAVYLCASSLDRNPTEKLFFGSGTQLSVL.

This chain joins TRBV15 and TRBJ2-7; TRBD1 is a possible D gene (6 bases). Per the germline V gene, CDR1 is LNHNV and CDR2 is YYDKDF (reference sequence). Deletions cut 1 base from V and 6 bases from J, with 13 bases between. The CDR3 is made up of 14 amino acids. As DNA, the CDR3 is TGTGCCACCAGCAGAGGGCGGACAGCTCCCGAGCAGTACTTC. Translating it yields CATSRGRTAPEQYF. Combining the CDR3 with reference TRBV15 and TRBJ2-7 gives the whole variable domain DAMVIQNPRYQVTQFGKPVTLSCSQTLNHNVMYWYQQKSSQAPKLLFHYYDKDFNNEADTPDNFQSRRPNTSFCFLDIRSPGLGDTAMYLCATSRGRTAPEQYFGPGTRLTVT.